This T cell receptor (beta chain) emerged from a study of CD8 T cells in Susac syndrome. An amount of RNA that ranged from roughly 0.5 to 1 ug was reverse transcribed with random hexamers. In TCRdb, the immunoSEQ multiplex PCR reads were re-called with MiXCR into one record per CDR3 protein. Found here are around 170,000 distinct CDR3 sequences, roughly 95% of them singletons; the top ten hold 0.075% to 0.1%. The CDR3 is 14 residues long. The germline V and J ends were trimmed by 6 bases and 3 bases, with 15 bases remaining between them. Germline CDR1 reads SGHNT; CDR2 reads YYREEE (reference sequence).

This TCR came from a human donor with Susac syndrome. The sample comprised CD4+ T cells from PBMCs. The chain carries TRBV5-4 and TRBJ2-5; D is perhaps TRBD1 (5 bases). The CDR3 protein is CASTVRGAKETQYF. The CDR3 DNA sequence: TGTGCCAGCACCGTAAGGGGTGCTAAAGAGACCCAGTACTTC.